This T cell receptor (beta chain) appears in the sequencing data of a study of early T cells in non-severe SARS-CoV-2 infection. Study context: Sequenced bulk RNA came from whole blood that was unsorted, and chains were unpaired. Study findings and constraints: Clonotype matching in VDJdb favored anti-spike CD8 responses and did not capture private and CD4 specificities.

cDNA molecules, individually, were tagged with unique molecular identifiers. In TCRdb, the 5' RACE reads were re-called with MiXCR into one record per CDR3 protein. The table records 35,000 to 50,000 distinct CDR3 sequences, less than 7% of them present only once. Notes on this clonotype: Its specificity is unknown.

The CDR3 totals 13 residues. From germline, CDR1 is LGHNA and CDR2 YNFKEQ. Deletions cut 3 bases from V and 3 bases from J, with 8 bases between. The source is an adult who was a healthcare worker with PCR-confirmed SARS-CoV-2 infection or an uninfected control (not recorded which). The chain links TRBV4-2 to TRBJ2-5; D is uncertain. Sequencing used whole blood, obtained at baseline. CDR3 loop: CASSQRPKETQYF. The CDR3 DNA is TGTGCCAGCAGCCAGAGACCCAAAGAGACCCAGTACTTC.